One and the same sample provided the 20 T cell receptor beta chains below, sequenced in a study of blood T cell repertoires in COVID-19. The table came from immunoSEQ multiplex PCR; TCRdb's copy has only in-frame clones and leaves some out. The sample comprises more than 300,000 clones, about 83% of which are singletons, and roughly 1.2% rests with the top ten. Sequencing input: peripheral blood. The receptor set was obtained from a woman aged 45-59 years with acute or convalescent COVID-19.

The chain joins TRBV5-4 to TRBJ1-6, with D maybe TRBD1 (5 bases). V lost 4 bases and J 13 bases, leaving 15 bases between the germline ends. This CDR3 is built from 13 residues. Germline assignment: CDR1 SGHNT and CDR2 YYREEE (reference sequence). This chain's CDR3 is CASSPPGGSPLHF. The CDR3 coding sequence is TGTGCCAGCAGCCCCCCCGGGGGTTCCCCCCTCCACTTT.

This chain joins TRBV9 and TRBJ2-2; D perhaps matches TRBD1 (5 bases). Trimming took 5 bases from V and 8 from J, leaving 13 bases between them. Germline-derived CDR1 and CDR2 are SGDLS and YYNGEE. The CDR3 totals 13 residues. CDR3 loop: CASRNPGPGELFF. CDR3 DNA: TGTGCCAGCAGAAACCCAGGGCCGGGGGAGCTGTTTTTT.

V and J are TRBV25-1 and TRBJ1-2; the D is unclear. The CDR3 runs 13 residues. Deletions cut 2 bases from V and 5 bases from J, with 9 bases between. The germline V gene has CDR1 MGHDK and CDR2 SYGVNS. The CDR3 sequence: CASSESRLYGYTF. CDR3 DNA sequence: TGTGCCAGCAGTGAAAGTCGCCTATATGGCTACACCTTC.

The rearrangement links TRBV6-1 to TRBJ2-7, with 8 bases aligning to TRBD1. The CDR3 length is 15 residues. Per germline, CDR1 MNHNS and CDR2 SASEGT. Trimming removed 3 bases from V and 4 bases from J; junction bases left unmatched: 8. The CDR3 DNA reads TGTGCCAGCAGTGAGTCTGGACAGGGCCTTTACGAGCAGTACGTC. Its translation: CASSESGQGLYEQYV.

This sequence joins TRBV4-1 and TRBJ1-2, with 8 positions matching TRBD1. This CDR3 is 14 amino acids long. Trimming cost V 4 bases and J 3 bases; bases outside gene matches: 4. In germline, CDR1 is MGHRA, CDR2 YSYEKL. For the CDR3, the DNA is TGCGCCAGCAGCCGAACGACAGGGGACTATGGCTACACCTTC. Translation: CASSRTTGDYGYTF.

The rearrangement links TRBV2 to TRBJ1-6; D remains unclear. V lost 1 base and J 9 bases, leaving 16 bases between the germline ends. The CDR3 runs to 16 residues. Germline CDR1 reads SNHLY; CDR2 reads FYNNEI. The DNA of the CDR3 is TGTGCCAGCAGTGAAGGGGAGGGAGGAATTACTTCACCCCTCCACTTT. This translates into CASSEGEGGITSPLHF.

This clone was picked up a small number of times. The genes are TRBV10-3 and TRBJ2-3; perhaps TRBD1 as D (6 bases). Trimming shortened V by 10 bases and J by 3 bases, and 17 bases separated the two germline ends. The CDR3 is made up of 14 amino acids. Germline V gene lookup returns CDR1 ENHRY and CDR2 SYGVKD. In DNA, the CDR3 is TGTGCCAACGCCCAGGGGAGAGATACAGATACGCAGTATTTT. The encoded protein is CANAQGRDTDTQYF.

This sequence joins TRBV20-1 and TRBJ1-1; no clear D. The V gene's germline CDR1 is DFQATT and CDR2 SNEGSKA (reference sequence). Trimming shortened V by 1 base and J by 6 bases, and 6 bases separated the two germline ends. The CDR3 has 11 amino acids. CDR3 nucleotides: TGCAGTGCTAGAGGTCGTTCTGAAGCTTTCTTT. It encodes CSARGRSEAFF.

The V call is TRBV3-1 (or the pseudogene TRBV3-2), the J call TRBJ1-2; 11 bases fit TRBD1. The CDR3 is made up of 14 amino acids. The trim removed 3 bases at V and 7 bases at J, leaving 4 bases unmatched. Germline CDR1 is LGHDT and CDR2 is YNNKEL (reference sequence). The CDR3 reads CASSHPDRGLGYTF. The DNA for the CDR3 is TGTGCCAGCAGCCATCCGGACAGGGGGCTTGGCTACACCTTC.

The chain has TRBV2 and TRBJ1-4, with TRBD1 identical over 9 bases. Looked up from germline, CDR1 is SNHLY and CDR2 is FYNNEI. The CDR3 consists of 14 residues. The V gene end was trimmed by 7 bases and the J gene end by 8 bases; junction bases not matched to a gene: 8. The CDR3 reads CASNPQGAREKLFF. The CDR3 coding sequence is TGTGCCAGCAACCCACAGGGGGCAAGAGAAAAACTGTTTTTT. The variable domain in full, with the rest retrieved from reference TRBV2 and TRBJ1-4, is EPEVTQTPSHQVTQMGQEVILRCVPISNHLYFYWYRQILGQKVEFLVSFYNNEISEKSEIFDDQFSVERPDGSNFTLKIRSTKLEDSAMYFCASNPQGAREKLFFGSGTQLSVL.

The genes are TRBV21-1 and TRBJ1-2; the table's D gene call, TRBD1, was not cross checked with the DNA. TRBV21-1 is given as a pseudogene. CDR3 length: 15 residues. Here the CDR3 reads CASSYFQDRNSGYTF. For the CDR3, the DNA is TGTGCCAGCAGCTACTTCCAGGACAGGAACTCTGGCTACACCTTC.

The chain combines TRBV19 with TRBJ1-4; D may be TRBD1 (6 bases). Germline CDR1 LNHDA, CDR2 SQIVND (reference sequence). The length of the CDR3 is 14 residues. V lost 6 bases and J lost 2, with 10 bases in between. The DNA of the CDR3 is TGTGCCAGTAGAGGAGACAGGACTAATGAAAAACTGTTTTTT. This gives the protein CASRGDRTNEKLFF.

The CDR3 sequence: CASSVVGQGDGNTIYF. The CDR3 nucleotides are TGTGCCAGCAGCGTAGTGGGACAGGGAGATGGAAACACCATATATTTT. This rearrangement joins TRBV9 to TRBJ1-3, with 9 bases identical to TRBD1. V shed 0 bases and J 3 bases; nucleotides not matched to a gene: 4. The CDR3 spans 16 residues. Germline V gene sequence: CDR1 SGDLS, CDR2 YYNGEE.

J is TRBJ2-3 and V is TRBV10-1, with 7 bases that match TRBD1. The CDR3 spans 13 residues. The V gene end was trimmed by 7 bases and the J gene end by 4 bases; junction bases not matched to a gene: 5. Germline assignment: CDR1 WNHNN and CDR2 SYGVQD (reference sequence). CDR3 DNA sequence: TGCGCCAGCAAGGGGGCAGCCGCAGATACGCAGTATTTT. It is translated as CASKGAAADTQYF.

V and J are TRBV11-2 and TRBJ2-7; 10 bases map to TRBD2. The length of the CDR3 is 17 residues. The V and J ends lost 0 bases and 0 bases, in that order; junction bases with no gene match: 5. The V gene's germline CDR1 is SGHAT and CDR2 FQNNGV. The CDR3 sequence is CASSLDRASGGSYEQYV. The CDR3 DNA reads as TGTGCCAGCAGCTTAGATAGGGCTAGCGGGGGCTCCTACGAGCAGTACGTC.

The rearrangement links TRBV5-1 to TRBJ2-5; D call uncertain. Germline CDR1 reads SGHRS; CDR2 reads YFSETQ. The CDR3 covers 15 residues. V lost 4 bases, J lost 5 bases, and 18 bases lay in between. CDR3 in amino acids: CASSPSGQLLETQYF. In nucleotides, the CDR3 is TGCGCCAGCAGCCCCTCTGGGCAGCTTCTGGAGACCCAGTACTTC. The whole variable domain, remainder taken from reference TRBV5-1 and TRBJ2-5, is KAGVTQTPRYLIKTRGQQVTLSCSPISGHRSVSWYQQTPGQGLQFLFEYFSETQRNKGNFPGRFSGRQFSNSRSEMNVSTLELGDSALYLCASSPSGQLLETQYFGPGTRLLVL.

V and J are TRBV18 and TRBJ1-3; D gene uncertain. The CDR3 spans 16 residues. V lost 3 bases and J lost 0, with 12 bases in between. Germline V lookup: CDR1 KGHSH, CDR2 LQKENI. CDR3 sequence reads: CASSPEWAGSGNTIYF. The DNA for the CDR3 is TGTGCCAGCTCACCTGAATGGGCAGGCTCTGGAAACACCATATATTTT.

The chain combines TRBV7-9 with TRBJ2-5, with 9 nucleotides matching TRBD2. V shed 4 bases and J 7 bases; nucleotides not matched to a gene: 7. Looked up from germline, CDR1 is SEHNR and CDR2 is FQNEAQ (reference sequence). This CDR3 spans 14 amino acids. CDR3 bases: TGTGCCAGCAGCTCCGGGACTAGCATAGGGACCCAGTACTTC. Its translation is CASSSGTSIGTQYF.

The chain has TRBV29-1 and TRBJ2-3; 11 bases map to TRBD2. Germline-derived CDR1 and CDR2 are SQVTM and ANQGSEA. The CDR3 contains 15 residues. Trimming took 2 bases from V and 5 from J; bases not matched to a gene: 6. The CDR3 loop is CSVERLAGGEDTQYF. CDR3 DNA sequence: TGCAGCGTTGAAAGGCTAGCGGGGGGTGAAGATACGCAGTATTTT.

This rearrangement joins TRBV15 to TRBJ2-2; D is possibly TRBD1 (6 bases). The CDR3 consists of 13 residues. Per germline, CDR1 LNHNV and CDR2 YYDKDF (reference sequence). Trimming left V 8 bases short and J 8 bases short, with 15 bases between. The CDR3 is CATGIRQDGELFF. CDR3 nucleotide sequence: TGTGCCACCGGGATTCGACAGGATGGGGAGCTGTTTTTT.